This is a list of T cell receptor beta chains from one sample in a study of T cells in localized non-small cell lung cancer. Assay used: immunoSEQ multiplex PCR; TCRdb lists only in-frame clones, some missing. The sample lists some 16,000 clones; 70% to 90% were seen once. The sample was peripheral blood, taken before any cancer treatment. All receptors come from a male donor aged 60 or older with stage I lung adenocarcinoma. Both conserved end residues are part of each CDR3. The D gene is left open where the match is weak. Expanded clones are given a class, and other clones once, few, many or no size at all.

j_call | d_call | v_call | clone_size | cdr3_nt | cdr3_aa
TRBJ1-1 | . | TRBV4-3 | . | TGCGCCAGCAGCCAAGATATCGACACTACCGCGGGGAAGGACACTGAAGCTTTCTTT | CASSQDIDTTAGKDTEAFF
TRBJ1-3 | TRBD1 | TRBV11-1 | . | TGTGCCAGCAGCCAGGGGGCCGGAAACACCATATATTTT | CASSQGAGNTIYF
TRBJ2-5 | TRBD1 | TRBV18 | . | TGTGCCAGCTCACTTACAGGGGGTATGGAGACCCAGTACTTC | CASSLTGGMETQYF
TRBJ2-2 | . | TRBV29-1 | . | TGCAGCGCCGCAAAGGTCGGGGGCACCGGGGAGCTGTTTTTT | CSAAKVGGTGELFF
TRBJ2-3 | . | TRBV4-1 | . | TGCGCCAGCAGCCAAGATTGGGCAGATACGCAGTATTTT | CASSQDWADTQYF
TRBJ1-1 | . | TRBV4-3 | once | TGCGCCAGCAGCCAAGCTAGCAGGAGGAACACTGAAGCTTTCTTT | CASSQASRRNTEAFF
TRBJ1-6 | TRBD1 | TRBV6-4 | few | TGTGCCAGCAGTGACGGGACAGGGGGCAATTCACCCCTCCACTTT | CASSDGTGGNSPLHF
TRBJ2-3 | TRBD1 | TRBV5-1 | . | TGCGCCAGCAGCCCTGGGACAGTAAGCACAGATACGCAGTATTTT | CASSPGTVSTDTQYF
TRBJ1-6 | . | TRBV6-6 | . | TGTGCCAGCACTAGACGGGATACGAATTCACCCCTCCACTTT | CASTRRDTNSPLHF
TRBJ2-6 | . | TRBV2 | . | TGTGCCAGCAGGTCCGGGGCCAACGTCCTGACTTTC | CASRSGANVLTF
TRBJ1-2 | . | TRBV10-1 | few | TGCGCCAGCAGCCAGGGTGAAGGTGGCTACACCTTC | CASSQGEGGYTF
TRBJ1-1 | . | TRBV19 | once | TGTGCCAGTAGTCTCGGGGGGGGAGGAAACCCCGTGAACACTGAAGCTTTCTTT | CASSLGGGGNPVNTEAFF
TRBJ1-5 | . | TRBV7-9 | few | TGTGCCAGCAGCTGGACGGAAGATCAGCCCCAGCATTTT | CASSWTEDQPQHF
TRBJ2-2 | . | TRBV4-3 | . | TGCGCCAGCAGCCAAGAGATGGCGCGGGGTTACACCGGGGAGCTGTTTTTT | CASSQEMARGYTGELFF
TRBJ1-1 | . | TRBV5-1 | . | TGCGCCAGCAGCTTGGAGGCTAACACTGAAGCTTTCTTT | CASSLEANTEAFF
TRBJ2-2 | . | TRBV5-5 | . | TGTGCCAGCTCCTCTCCACAGGGTCAGGACACCGGGGAGCTGTTTTTT | CASSSPQGQDTGELFF
TRBJ1-2 | . | TRBV20-1 | . | TGCAGTGCTCCGCAGGGCTACACCTTC | CSAPQGYTF
TRBJ2-1 | . | TRBV28 | . | TGTGCCTCCCAGCGCGGGGTCTACAATGAGCAGTTCTTC | CASQRGVYNEQFF
TRBJ1-2 | . | TRBV28 | . | TGTGCCAGCAGTACAGGGAGTAACTATGGCTACACCTTC | CASSTGSNYGYTF
TRBJ1-1 | . | TRBV9 | . | TGTGCCAGCAGCGTAGAATCTTTCGGCCAGGAAGCTTTCTTT | CASSVESFGQEAFF